This entry describes one TCR beta chain. The data stem from a study of monozygotic twins with inflammatory bowel disease. The germline V gene encodes CDR1 MNHEY and CDR2 SVGAGI. The CDR3 consists of 14 residues. TCRdb reprocessed the 5' RACE reads and reports one entry per CDR3 protein, with no DNA. The sample's table shows fewer than 200,000 distinct CDR3 sequences. The TCR comes from a human donor with ulcerative colitis or Crohn's disease, or a healthy co-twin of an affected twin (not recorded which). This chain uses TRBV6-5 with TRBJ2-7; TCRdb gives TRBD1 as the D gene, but with no DNA this cannot be confirmed. Sequenced input: blood. This CDR3 reads CASSFFQGAYEQYF.